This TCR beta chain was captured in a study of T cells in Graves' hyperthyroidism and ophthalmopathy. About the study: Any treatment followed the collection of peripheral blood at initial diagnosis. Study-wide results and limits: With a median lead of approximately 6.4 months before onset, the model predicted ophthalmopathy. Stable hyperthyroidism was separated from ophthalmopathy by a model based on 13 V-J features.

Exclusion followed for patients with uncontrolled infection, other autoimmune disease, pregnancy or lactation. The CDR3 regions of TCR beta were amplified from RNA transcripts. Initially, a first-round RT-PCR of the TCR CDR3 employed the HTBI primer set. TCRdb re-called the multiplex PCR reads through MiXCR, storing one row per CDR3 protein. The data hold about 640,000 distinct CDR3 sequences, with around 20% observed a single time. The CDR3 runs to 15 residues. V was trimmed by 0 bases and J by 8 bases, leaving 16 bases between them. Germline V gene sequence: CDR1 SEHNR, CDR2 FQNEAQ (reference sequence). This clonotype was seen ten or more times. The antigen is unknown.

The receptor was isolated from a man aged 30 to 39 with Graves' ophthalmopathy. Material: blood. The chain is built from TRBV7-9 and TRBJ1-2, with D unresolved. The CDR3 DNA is TGTGCCAGCAGCTTAGCGGACCTCCCTGTTTGGGGCTACACCTTC. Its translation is CASSLADLPVWGYTF. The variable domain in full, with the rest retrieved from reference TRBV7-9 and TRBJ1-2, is DTGVSQNPRHKITKRGQNVTFRCDPISEHNRLYWYRQTLGQGPEFLTYFQNEAQLEKSRLLSDRFSAERPKGSFSTLEIQRTEQGDSAMYLCASSLADLPVWGYTFGSGTRLTVV.